The clone carrying this T cell receptor beta chain was seen only once. Its antigen is still unknown. This record comes from a study of T cell repertoires in cytomegalovirus infection. TCRdb re-analysed the reads in MiXCR, keeping a single row per CDR3 protein. The sample has a few hundred thousand distinct CDR3 sequences, around a third seen once. Germline CDR1 is LGHDT and CDR2 is YNNKEL (reference sequence). The CDR3 is made up of 12 amino acids. V was cut by 1 base and J by 10 bases, with 10 bases left in between. The genes are TRBV3-1 and TRBJ1-1; D call uncertain. The sequence derives from a human donor in good health (CMV status not recorded). Some clones in this sample may be carry-over from other donors' samples. Sequenced here: cultured PBMCs, sampled from culture after CMV antigen stimulation. CDR3 loop: CASSQAISGAFF. CDR3 bases: TGTGCCAGCAGCCAAGCCATTAGCGGAGCTTTCTTT.